The clone carrying this T cell receptor beta chain turned up a few times. The antigen is unknown. Trimming took 5 bases from V and 0 from J, leaving 10 bases between them. The germline gives CDR1 SGHTA, CDR2 FQGNSA. The CDR3 has 15 amino acids. Stable Graves' hyperthyroidism denoted no ophthalmopathy progression over 18 months. This specimen comes from a study of T cells in Graves' hyperthyroidism and ophthalmopathy. Whole-study results and caveats: Expanded thyroid clonotypes (above 0.001) were mostly also found in blood.

TCR beta CDR3 region amplification was performed from RNA transcripts. HTBI primers drove first-round RT-PCR of the TCR CDR3. Using its own MiXCR run on the multiplex PCR reads, TCRdb lists one record per CDR3 protein. The top ten hold about 7.9% of the sample, which has about 560,000 distinct CDR3 sequences, around 45% seen once. J is TRBJ1-4 and V is TRBV7-2; a weak D match, TRBD1 (5 bases). Sample: peripheral blood or thyroid tissue (not recorded which). This TCR derives from a woman aged 18-35 years with Graves' hyperthyroidism. The CDR3 here is CASSKTVPTNEKLFF. The CDR3 bases are TGTGCCAGCAGCAAGACAGTCCCAACTAATGAAAAACTGTTTTTT.